This T cell receptor beta chain emerged from a study of T cells after posttransplantation cyclophosphamide. Study-wide results and caveats: Later blood repertoires were often dominated by clones from the donor CD8+ memory compartment. TRB overlap between skin or GI tissue T cells and blood was limited. Recipient CMV seropositivity and CMV reactivation strongly tracked TRB clonality.

Generated by immunoSEQ multiplex PCR, the TCRdb table keeps only in-frame clones and is missing some. Here the sample spans about 32,000 clones, 91% being singletons. The naive gate required viable CD3+CD4+ or CD3+CD8+ cells with CCR7+CD45RA+CD45RO-CD95-CD27+CD28+ phenotype. On the day of bone marrow donation, the related graft donor provided peripheral blood. In this sample, this clone turned up once. Its antigen is currently unknown. Per germline, CDR1 LGHNT and CDR2 FRNRAP. The V and J ends lost 3 bases and 7 bases respectively, with 11 bases between them. The CDR3 spans 13 residues. The TCR originated in a young man in good health and a related stem cell transplant donor. V and J are TRBV12-5 and TRBJ2-3; D is ambiguous. The specimen sequenced was naive CD4+ T cells sorted from blood. The CDR3: CASGLSGGYTQYF. The CDR3 coding sequence is TGTGCTAGTGGTTTATCAGGTGGCTATACGCAGTATTTT.